One and the same sample provided the 16 T cell receptor beta chains below, sequenced in a study of stem cell transplantation in POMP-related autoinflammatory disease. Assay: immunoSEQ multiplex PCR; the TCRdb copy retains only in-frame clones and omits some. The sample lists some 68,000 clones, just over 90% occurring once. The material was CD4+ T cells from PBMCs, obtained after stem cell transplantation. These TCRs come from a human patient with POMP-related autoinflammation and immune dysregulation (PRAID). Some T cells may be transferred from the graft donor.

The chain couples TRBV2 to TRBJ2-1; 7 bases are shared with TRBD1. V lost 6 bases and J lost 4; bases outside the gene matches: 9. Germline CDR1 is SNHLY and CDR2 is FYNNEI. This CDR3 is built from 15 residues. The DNA of the CDR3 is TGTGCCAGCAGGAACAGGGGCGGCCCATACAATGAGCAGTTCTTC. This encodes CASRNRGGPYNEQFF.

This chain links TRBV29-1 with TRBJ2-3; 11 positions match TRBD2. This CDR3 is built from 15 residues. The germline V gene has CDR1 SQVTM and CDR2 ANQGSEA. V was clipped by 4 bases and J by 4 bases; unmatched bases: 7. The CDR3 sequence: CSVGGTSGGSDTQYF. CDR3 sequence (DNA): TGCAGCGTTGGCGGGACTAGCGGAGGATCAGATACGCAGTATTTT.

Notes on this clone: Other nucleotide sequences from this sample produce the same CDR3. The chain carries TRBV5-1 and TRBJ2-5; no definite D call. The CDR3 runs to 13 residues. Trimming cost V 0 bases and J 5 bases, with 8 bases left between them. CDR1 is SGHRS, CDR2 YFSETQ, per germline. In nucleotides, the CDR3 is TGCGCCAGCAGCTTGGGGGGTAGGGAGACCCAGTACTTC. Protein product: CASSLGGRETQYF.

The gene calls are TRBV28 and TRBJ2-1, with 8 nucleotides matching TRBD2. Looked up from germline, CDR1 is MDHEN and CDR2 is SYDVKM. The CDR3 is made up of 15 amino acids. The V gene end was trimmed by 5 bases and the J gene end by 4 bases; junction bases not matched to a gene: 7. The CDR3 DNA is TGTGCCAGCAGTCGGGGGGGTACAAGGTACAATGAGCAGTTCTTC. Protein sequence: CASSRGGTRYNEQFF.

In this sample, this clone turned up a few times. This chain uses TRBV7-2 with TRBJ2-7; D gene unclear. CDR1 is SGHTA, CDR2 FQGNSA, per germline. The CDR3 contains 13 residues. Trimming removed 1 base at V and 3 bases at J, with 7 bases between. This chain's CDR3 is CASSLGWGYEQYV. Here the CDR3 DNA reads TGTGCCAGCAGCTTAGGTTGGGGCTACGAGCAGTACGTC.

V usage is TRBV5-1 and J usage is TRBJ2-5; no clear D gene. The CDR3 is made up of 13 amino acids. Trimming shortened V by 5 bases and J by 5 bases, and 13 bases separated the two germline ends. Germline CDR1 reads SGHRS; CDR2 reads YFSETQ. Written as DNA, the CDR3 is TGCGCCAGCAGATCCATAGGGCGGGAGACCCAGTACTTC. The encoded protein is CASRSIGRETQYF.

The chain links TRBV5-8 to TRBJ2-1; TRBD2 might be the D (5 bases). The CDR3 extends over 16 amino acids. CDR1 and CDR2 from the germline V gene are SGHTS and YDEGEE. The V and J ends lost 0 bases and 8 bases respectively, with 18 bases between them. CDR3 DNA: TGTGCCAGCAGCTTGGAGGGCCAGGACGGGGTCCATGAGCAGTTCTTC. Its translation: CASSLEGQDGVHEQFF. Full variable domain (missing parts from reference TRBV5-8 and TRBJ2-1): EAGVTQSPTHLIKTRGQQATLRCSPISGHTSVYWYQQALGLGLQFLLWYDEGEERNRGNFPPRFSGRQFPNYSSELNVNALELEDSALYLCASSLEGQDGVHEQFFGPGTRLTVL.

CDR3 in amino acids: CASSNRLAGRTDTQYF. The CDR3 DNA sequence: TGTGCCAGCAGCAACCGACTAGCGGGACGCACAGATACGCAGTATTTT. The chain links TRBV11-3 to TRBJ2-3, with 11 bases fitting TRBD2. Trimming took 5 bases from V and 1 from J; bases not matched to a gene: 5. This CDR3 has 16 amino acids. Germline V CDR1 and CDR2: SGHNT, YENEEA.

This chain joins TRBV5-1 and TRBJ1-1; D unclear. Germline CDR1 and CDR2: SGHRS and YFSETQ. V lost 1 base and J 4 bases, leaving 8 bases between the germline ends. There are 13 residues in the CDR3. DNA of the CDR3: TGCGCCAGCAGCTTGAGTCGGGCCACTGAAGCTTTCTTT. Encoded protein: CASSLSRATEAFF.

The V and J genes are TRBV6-1 and TRBJ2-3; D is uncertain. The CDR3 spans 13 residues. Germline CDR1 MNHNS, CDR2 SASEGT. V lost 2 bases and J 1 base, leaving 4 bases between the germline ends. The CDR3 reads CASSEMGTDTQYF. DNA of the CDR3: TGTGCCAGCAGTGAAATGGGCACAGATACGCAGTATTTT.

The V and J genes are TRBV5-6 and TRBJ2-7; no definite D call. CDR3 length: 14 residues. CDR1 is SGHDT, CDR2 YYEEEE, per germline. Trimming took off 0 bases at V and 4 bases at J, with 11 bases between the two ends. The CDR3 bases are TGTGCCAGCAGCTTGGCCGGTTTGGGGTACGAGCAGTACGTC. This translates into CASSLAGLGYEQYV.

In regard to this clone: Sequence at one end of the junction differs from germline and may be a read error. Other DNA sequences in the same sample also yield this CDR3. The chain joins TRBV18 to TRBJ1-1; D remains unclear. Germline V gene data show CDR1 as KGHSH and CDR2 as LQKENI. There are 13 residues in the CDR3. CDR3: CASSPPENTEAFF. CDR3 bases: TGTGCCAGCTCTCCACCGGAGAACACTGAAGCTTTCTTT.

The gene calls are TRBV6-2 or TRBV6-3 and TRBJ2-1; D not certain. V lost 6 bases and J lost 8, with 14 bases in between. Per germline, CDR1 MNHEY and CDR2 SVGEGT. The CDR3 runs 13 residues. The CDR3 nucleotides are TGTGCCAGCAGCCCCGCCCGATTGGATGAGCAGTTCTTC. Translation: CASSPARLDEQFF.

CDR3 amino acids: CSASRQENYGYTF. Written as DNA, the CDR3 is TGCAGTGCTAGTCGACAGGAGAACTATGGCTACACCTTC. The chain employs TRBV20-1 and TRBJ1-2; perhaps TRBD1 as D (6 bases). V was pared by 3 bases and J by 2 bases, with 10 bases between. CDR3 size: 13 residues. Germline CDR1 is DFQATT and CDR2 is SNEGSKA (reference sequence).

This chain links TRBV3-1 (or the pseudogene TRBV3-2) with TRBJ2-3; 8 bases are a match to TRBD2. Trimming cost V 4 bases and J 9 bases; bases outside gene matches: 3. This CDR3 is 12 amino acids long. In germline, CDR1 is LGHDT, CDR2 YNNKEL (reference sequence). CDR3 DNA: TGTGCCAGCAGCCGCCCGGGGGGGACGCAGTATTTT. This gives the protein CASSRPGGTQYF.

This clone was detected once. The chain uses TRBV19 and TRBJ1-5; 7 bases match TRBD1. The CDR3 runs 17 residues. CDR1 and CDR2 from the germline V gene are LNHDA and SQIVND (reference sequence). J lost 7 bases, V lost 4 bases, and 16 bases had no gene match. CDR3 sequence: CASSSRQGATIGQPQHF. DNA of the CDR3: TGTGCCAGTAGTAGCAGACAGGGCGCTACTATTGGGCAGCCCCAGCATTTT.